Listed below are T cell receptor beta chains from one sample, sequenced in a study of T cell responses to AZD1222 COVID-19 vaccine. Assay: immunoSEQ multiplex PCR; the TCRdb copy retains only in-frame clones and omits some. Of about 90,000 clones listed, just over 85% were seen once; the top ten hold about 7.7%. The specimen was peripheral blood, collected on day 0 of AZD1222 vaccination. These receptors came from an adult in good health. The CDR3 runs from the conserved cysteine through the conserved F or W. A D gene is named only where the DNA matches it firmly. A row's size may be missing; if present it is once, few, many or a size class.

CDR3aa	CDR3nt	d_gene	v_gene	abundance	j_gene
CSVPDAPHNEQFF	TGCAGCGTCCCCGACGCCCCCCACAATGAGCAGTTCTTC	.	TRBV29-1	few	TRBJ2-1
CASSPGQMSEKLFF	TGTGCCAGCAGCCCCGGACAAATGAGCGAAAAACTGTTTTTT	.	TRBV3-1/TRBV3-2	.	TRBJ1-4
CASSSGTTVYGYTF	TGTGCCAGCAGTTCGGGGACAACCGTCTATGGCTACACCTTC	.	TRBV6-2/TRBV6-3	.	TRBJ1-2
CASGPPERTTSYNEQFF	TGTGCCAGCGGACCCCCTGAGAGGACCACCTCCTACAATGAGCAGTTCTTC	.	TRBV7-2	medium-sized	TRBJ2-1
CASSQELGHYEQYF	TGTGCCAGCAGCCAAGAATTGGGGCACTACGAGCAGTACTTC	.	TRBV3-1/TRBV3-2	.	TRBJ2-7
CATSDGGSGPQHF	TGTGCCACCAGTGATGGGGGATCGGGGCCCCAGCATTTT	.	TRBV24-1	.	TRBJ1-5
CASSLTGSGANVLTF	TGTGCCAGCAGCCTGACAGGGTCCGGGGCCAACGTCCTGACTTTC	TRBD1	TRBV9	.	TRBJ2-6
CASSYFGGLYNEQFF	TGTGCCAGCAGTTACTTTGGGGGGCTATACAATGAGCAGTTCTTC	.	TRBV6-5	.	TRBJ2-1
CASSIEWRNEQYF	TGTGCCAGTAGTATAGAGTGGCGTAACGAGCAGTACTTC	.	TRBV19	.	TRBJ2-7
CASSPTGGSYNEQFF	TGTGCCAGCAGCCCGACGGGGGGGTCCTACAATGAGCAGTTCTTC	TRBD2	TRBV28	.	TRBJ2-1
CASALPPGPGELFF	TGTGCCAGCGCTCTCCCACCGGGACCCGGGGAGCTGTTTTTT	.	TRBV18	.	TRBJ2-2
CASSYTTGEQFF	TGTGCCAGCAGTTACACCACGGGGGAGCAGTTCTTC	.	TRBV12-3/TRBV12-4	.	TRBJ2-1
CASIGDSLFHTF	TGTGCCAGCATTGGGGACAGCTTATTCCACACCTTC	TRBD1	TRBV2	.	TRBJ1-2
CASSLALDSGTSQYF	TGCGCCAGCAGCTTGGCGTTGGACTCCGGGACGTCGCAGTATTTT	.	TRBV5-1	.	TRBJ2-3
CASTRAPRDKNIQYF	TGTGCCAGCACCCGGGCCCCAAGGGACAAAAACATTCAGTACTTC	.	TRBV28	.	TRBJ2-4
CASSSQGGAGSQPQHF	TGTGCCAGCAGCTCCCAGGGGGGGGCTGGGAGTCAGCCCCAGCATTTT	TRBD1	TRBV7-2	.	TRBJ1-5
CASSLALGLAGANEQFF	TGTGCCAGCAGCTTAGCGCTAGGACTAGCGGGGGCCAATGAGCAGTTCTTC	TRBD2	TRBV11-1	.	TRBJ2-1
CACSDPPGYEQYF	TGTGCCTGCTCTGACCCCCCTGGCTACGAGCAGTACTTC	.	TRBV30	once	TRBJ2-7
CASSAQVPGANVLTF	TGTGCCAGCTCAGCTCAAGTACCTGGGGCCAACGTCCTGACTTTC	.	TRBV18	.	TRBJ2-6
CASSLASGDSGYTF	TGTGCCAGCAGCTTAGCGTCAGGGGACAGTGGCTACACCTTC	TRBD1	TRBV7-2	.	TRBJ1-2
CASSSRTGGDDTQYF	TGTGCCAGCAGCTCTCGGACAGGGGGGGACGATACACAGTATTTT	TRBD1	TRBV9	.	TRBJ2-3
CASSQDLVPQPQHF	TGCGCCAGCAGCCAAGATCTCGTGCCACAGCCCCAGCATTTT	.	TRBV4-3	.	TRBJ1-5
CASSPSAHSYGNTIYF	TGTGCCAGCTCACCGTCCGCACATTCGTATGGAAACACCATATATTTT	.	TRBV18	.	TRBJ1-3
CAISDRDRTNWGYTF	TGTGCCATCAGTGACAGAGACAGAACAAATTGGGGCTACACCTTC	.	TRBV10-3	.	TRBJ1-2